These T cell receptor beta chains were read from a single sample in a study of a mutant IDH1 vaccine in newly diagnosed glioma. Antigen specificity for these receptors is unknown. TCRdb's table, derived via immunoSEQ multiplex PCR, lists solely in-frame clones and lacks some. The table has about 31,000 clones, approximately 90% seen once. This material consisted of PBMCs, taken from a glioma patient whose treatment included an IDH1 peptide vaccine. The source of these receptors is a woman in her thirties or forties with glioma. Each CDR3 is given with its conserved first and last residue. A D gene is named only where the DNA matches it firmly. Not all rows give a size; the values are once, few, many and, for expanded clones, a class.

DNA	CDR3	size	D	V	J
TGTGCCAGCAGTTACCAACGGATGGCCTATGGCTACACCTTC	CASSYQRMAYGYTF	once	-	TRBV6-5	TRBJ1-2
TGTGCCAGCAGTGAAAACACCGGGACTAGAAACACCGGGGAGCTGTTTTTT	CASSENTGTRNTGELFF	-	TRBD2	TRBV6-1	TRBJ2-2
TGTGCCAGCAGTCCTAGGGACTACCGAACCTCGCAGTATTTT	CASSPRDYRTSQYF	-	TRBD2	TRBV27	TRBJ2-3
TGCGCCAGCAGCTTGATGGACAGGTCAGGGGGCTACACCTTC	CASSLMDRSGGYTF	few	TRBD1	TRBV5-1	TRBJ1-2
TGCGCCAGCAGCCAAGTGGCCCGGGGGGAGACCCAGTACTTC	CASSQVARGETQYF	-	-	TRBV4-3	TRBJ2-5
TGTGCCAGCAGGCTAGGACTGGCCGGGGAGCTGTTTTTT	CASRLGLAGELFF	-	-	TRBV6-5	TRBJ2-2
TGTGCCAGCAGAAGGGACGCGCGGAGCACTGAAGCTTTCTTT	CASRRDARSTEAFF	-	-	TRBV7-2	TRBJ1-1
TGCAGCGTCGTAGGGGACAGGGATCTCTACGAGCAGTACTTC	CSVVGDRDLYEQYF	-	TRBD1	TRBV29-1	TRBJ2-7
TGTGCCAGCAGTTCCCAGCTCTCAACGGGGGCCACCTATAATTCACCCCTCCACTTT	CASSSQLSTGATYNSPLHF	few	-	TRBV5-5	TRBJ1-6
TGTGCCAGCAAGTCGGAGGGATTTGGAAACACCATATATTTT	CASKSEGFGNTIYF	-	-	TRBV5-4	TRBJ1-3
TGCGCCAGCAGCCAAAGGGTCCGAGGAGAGACCCAGTACTTC	CASSQRVRGETQYF	-	-	TRBV4-3	TRBJ2-5
TGCGCCAGCAGCCAAGACTCCGGGGCTGAAGCTTTCTTT	CASSQDSGAEAFF	-	-	TRBV4-3	TRBJ1-1
TGTGCTAGTGGTTCGCCTGGGTCTACAAATGAGCAGTTCTTC	CASGSPGSTNEQFF	-	-	TRBV12-5	TRBJ2-1
TGTGCCAGCAGCGAGGGCGGGGGGGCTACTAATGAAAAACTGTTTTTT	CASSEGGGATNEKLFF	-	-	TRBV9	TRBJ1-4
TGTGCCAGCAGTGAGGACAGGGTGGTAAAGACCCAGTACTTC	CASSEDRVVKTQYF	-	TRBD1	TRBV28	TRBJ2-5
TGTGCCAGCAGCTTAGAAGGACAGGGAAGGAATCAGCCCCAGCATTTT	CASSLEGQGRNQPQHF	-	TRBD1	TRBV7-9	TRBJ1-5
TGTGCCAGCAGCCAAGGAGGTTATAGGGACAAGCAGCCCCAGCATTTT	CASSQGGYRDKQPQHF	-	-	TRBV4-2	TRBJ1-5
TGTGCCAGCAGCTTAGGGATTAGCAATCAGCCCCAGCATTTT	CASSLGISNQPQHF	-	-	TRBV7-2	TRBJ1-5
TGTGCCAGTAGTCCTCCGGGACTAGTCCGCGAGCAGTACTTC	CASSPPGLVREQYF	-	TRBD2	TRBV19	TRBJ2-7
TGCGCCAGCAGCCCGCAAACTAGCGGCTCCTACAATGAGCAGTTCTTC	CASSPQTSGSYNEQFF	-	TRBD2	TRBV5-1	TRBJ2-1
TGTGCCAGTTCGGGGGGGCGCGAGACCCAGTACTTC	CASSGGRETQYF	once	TRBD2	TRBV2	TRBJ2-5
TGTGCCAGCAGCCCCGGGGGCGGGGTCTATAATTCACCCCTCCACTTT	CASSPGGGVYNSPLHF	-	-	TRBV5-6	TRBJ1-6